This TCR beta chain was documented in a study of tumor-infiltrating lymphocytes in primary liver carcinoma. Across the study: The tumors ranged from roughly 4.2 to 11 cm across and fell within stage T1-T3 N0M0. Study conclusions and caveats: Tumor region pairs outstripped tumor-adjacent and tumor-blood pairs in overlap.

A primer in the constant region served to generate TCR beta cDNA from approximately 450 ng of total RNA. Slightly modified ARM-PCR served as the procedure for the TCR beta libraries. These libraries came from three rounds of nested multiplex PCR. One entry per CDR3 protein results from TCRdb running MiXCR on the multiplex PCR reads. The repertoire has 75,000 to 90,000 distinct CDR3 sequences, 60% to 75% of them found once; the top ten carry just under 20%. This clonotype has a handful of counts. Its target is not known. Co-extraction of RNA and DNA was performed on about 20-32 mg of unsorted bulk tissue. None of the patients had received treatment, and all had chronic HBV infection. This TCR was recovered from a man aged 40-50 years with primary liver carcinoma and hepatitis B virus infection. The specimen sequenced was liver tumor tissue from sampling region 1. As to subset: tumor region T1, superior pole.

In DNA form, the CDR3 reads TGCAGTGTTTTCGGACCAGCGGACAGATCTAGCACAGATACGCAGTATTTT. This encodes CSVFGPADRSSTDTQYF. The rearrangement links TRBV29-1 to TRBJ2-3; tentatively, D is TRBD1 (6 bases). This CDR3 spans 17 amino acids. Germline assignment: CDR1 SQVTM and CDR2 ANQGSEA.